These T cell receptor beta chains were read from a single sample in a study of sequential checkpoint blockade in melanoma. Sequencing used immunoSEQ multiplex PCR; TCRdb keeps in-frame clones, though not all of them. The data hold thousands of clones, with roughly 21% observed a single time. Here the sequenced sample was tumor tissue (inferred from file names), taken from a patient given nivolumab and ipilimumab in sequence. These receptors came from a human patient with melanoma. Some clones in this sample may be carry-over from other donors' samples. CDR3s include the opening cysteine and the closing phenylalanine or tryptophan. A D gene is named only where the DNA matches it firmly. Only part of the rows carry a size: once, few, many, or a class if the clone is expanded.

clone_size: few; j_call: TRBJ2-1; v_call: TRBV6-8; d_call: TRBD1; cdr3_aa: CASREPGQGNEQFF; cdr3_nt: TGTGCCAGCAGGGAACCGGGACAGGGAAATGAGCAGTTCTTC
clone_size: .; j_call: TRBJ2-1; v_call: TRBV29-1; d_call: TRBD2; cdr3_aa: CSVLAGLNEQFF; cdr3_nt: TGCAGCGTGTTAGCGGGGTTGAATGAGCAGTTCTTC
clone_size: few; j_call: TRBJ1-6; v_call: TRBV6-8; d_call: .; cdr3_aa: CASRGSRVGSNSPLHF; cdr3_nt: TGTGCCAGCAGGGGAAGCAGGGTCGGGTCTAATTCACCCCTCCACTTT
clone_size: .; j_call: TRBJ1-6; v_call: TRBV5-1; d_call: .; cdr3_aa: CASSFFREDSPLHF; cdr3_nt: TGCGCCAGCAGCTTCTTCAGAGAAGATTCACCCCTCCACTTT
clone_size: few; j_call: TRBJ1-1; v_call: TRBV28; d_call: .; cdr3_aa: CASSLAPLGTEAFF; cdr3_nt: TGTGCCAGCAGTTTAGCTCCCCTTGGCACTGAAGCTTTCTTT
clone_size: medium-sized; j_call: TRBJ2-3; v_call: TRBV6-8; d_call: .; cdr3_aa: CASSYLRLGTDTQYF; cdr3_nt: TGTGCCAGCAGTTATTTGAGGTTAGGCACAGATACGCAGTATTTT
clone_size: medium-sized; j_call: TRBJ2-7; v_call: TRBV9; d_call: TRBD2; cdr3_aa: CASSEGLAPYEQYF; cdr3_nt: TGTGCCAGCAGCGAGGGACTAGCGCCATACGAGCAGTACTTC
clone_size: .; j_call: TRBJ1-2; v_call: TRBV19; d_call: .; cdr3_aa: CASRNEGIAYGYTF; cdr3_nt: TGTGCCAGTAGAAATGAGGGGATTGCCTATGGCTACACCTTC
clone_size: few; j_call: TRBJ2-7; v_call: TRBV6-8; d_call: .; cdr3_aa: CASSPSSLALGRRLHYEQYF; cdr3_nt: TGTGCCAGCAGCCCTAGTTCACTTGCACTCGGACGACGCTTGCACTACGAGCAGTACTTC
clone_size: .; j_call: TRBJ1-2; v_call: TRBV19; d_call: TRBD1; cdr3_aa: CASSRDRGPGGYGYTF; cdr3_nt: TGTGCCAGTAGTAGGGACAGGGGGCCTGGAGGGTATGGCTACACCTTC
clone_size: large; j_call: TRBJ1-4; v_call: TRBV30; d_call: .; cdr3_aa: CAWSVPASHLQKLFF; cdr3_nt: TGTGCCTGGAGTGTACCTGCCAGTCATCTCCAAAAACTGTTTTTT
clone_size: .; j_call: TRBJ2-7; v_call: TRBV14; d_call: .; cdr3_aa: CASSQTGTLTYEQYF; cdr3_nt: TGTGCCAGCAGCCAAACCGGGACATTGACCTACGAGCAGTACTTC
clone_size: few; j_call: TRBJ1-5; v_call: TRBV6-8; d_call: .; cdr3_aa: CASSYDSHQPQHF; cdr3_nt: TGTGCCAGCAGTTACGACAGCCATCAGCCCCAGCATTTT
clone_size: .; j_call: TRBJ2-7; v_call: TRBV18; d_call: .; cdr3_aa: CASSPGPRSSYEQYF; cdr3_nt: TGTGCCAGCTCACCCGGACCGAGGAGCTCCTACGAGCAGTACTTC
clone_size: many; j_call: TRBJ1-2; v_call: TRBV11-3; d_call: TRBD1; cdr3_aa: CASSLHPQQAGGYGYTF; cdr3_nt: TGTGCCAGCAGCTTACACCCCCAGCAGGCAGGGGGCTATGGCTACACCTTC
clone_size: .; j_call: TRBJ1-2; v_call: TRBV19; d_call: TRBD1; cdr3_aa: CASTPGTGDAFNYGYTF; cdr3_nt: TGTGCCAGTACCCCCGGGACAGGGGACGCCTTCAACTATGGCTACACCTTC
clone_size: .; j_call: TRBJ2-2; v_call: TRBV30; d_call: TRBD2; cdr3_aa: CAWSVEAGRTGELFF; cdr3_nt: TGTGCCTGGAGTGTTGAAGCGGGACGCACCGGGGAGCTGTTTTTT
clone_size: many; j_call: TRBJ1-1; v_call: TRBV11-3; d_call: .; cdr3_aa: CASSLVGQSNTEAFF; cdr3_nt: TGTGCCAGCAGCTTAGTTGGCCAGTCGAACACTGAAGCTTTCTTT
clone_size: medium-sized; j_call: TRBJ1-4; v_call: TRBV6-1; d_call: .; cdr3_aa: CASSEAARGEKLFF; cdr3_nt: TGTGCCAGCAGTGAAGCGGCCAGGGGCGAAAAACTGTTTTTT
clone_size: many; j_call: TRBJ1-1; v_call: TRBV11-3; d_call: TRBD1; cdr3_aa: CASSQRTGGNTEAFF; cdr3_nt: TGTGCCAGCAGCCAACGGACAGGGGGGAACACTGAAGCTTTCTTT
clone_size: .; j_call: TRBJ2-1; v_call: TRBV19; d_call: .; cdr3_aa: CASSRRGPPYNEQFF; cdr3_nt: TGTGCCAGTAGTAGGCGGGGGCCACCCTACAATGAGCAGTTCTTC
clone_size: .; j_call: TRBJ2-3; v_call: TRBV14; d_call: .; cdr3_aa: CASSRPYRTDTQYF; cdr3_nt: TGTGCCAGCTCCCGCCCCTATCGCACAGATACGCAGTATTTT
clone_size: few; j_call: TRBJ1-6; v_call: TRBV6-8; d_call: TRBD1; cdr3_aa: CASSLFGTGDSPLHF; cdr3_nt: TGTGCCAGCAGTTTATTCGGGACAGGAGATTCACCCCTCCACTTT
clone_size: few; j_call: TRBJ2-7; v_call: TRBV11-3; d_call: TRBD2; cdr3_aa: CASSSRGRQNYEQYF; cdr3_nt: TGTGCCAGCAGCTCCCGCGGGAGGCAGAACTACGAGCAGTACTTC